These 14 T cell receptor beta chains were all obtained from the same sample, sequenced in a study of blood T cell repertoires in COVID-19. Measured with immunoSEQ multiplex PCR; TCRdb has only the in-frame clones, and not every one. Of over 200,000 clones in the sample, roughly 91% were seen once. The sequenced sample was PBMCs or T cells enriched from blood (not recorded which). The receptors derive from a man in his forties who had recovered from COVID-19.

The V and J genes are TRBV7-9 and TRBJ2-5; D unclear. Germline assignment: CDR1 SEHNR and CDR2 FQNEAQ (reference sequence). The length of the CDR3 is 11 residues. V lost 7 bases to trimming and J lost 7 bases, with 10 bases between them. DNA for the CDR3: TGTGCCAGCACCCTAGGCGGGACCCAGTACTTC. This sequence encodes CASTLGGTQYF. Based on the CDR3 plus reference TRBV7-9 and TRBJ2-5, the full variable domain is DTGVSQNPRHKITKRGQNVTFRCDPISEHNRLYWYRQTLGQGPEFLTYFQNEAQLEKSRLLSDRFSAERPKGSFSTLEIQRTEQGDSAMYLCASTLGGTQYFGPGTRLLVL.

The CDR3 DNA sequence: TGCAGCGTTGAGGGGCAGATGTACACTGAAGCTTTCTTT. Residues: CSVEGQMYTEAFF. The chain couples TRBV29-1 to TRBJ1-1; D is possibly TRBD1 (5 bases). CDR3 length: 13 amino acids. V lost 3 bases and J 3 bases, leaving 11 bases between the germline ends. The V gene's germline CDR1 is SQVTM and CDR2 ANQGSEA. Full variable domain (remainder filled in from reference TRBV29-1 and TRBJ1-1): SAVISQKPSRDICQRGTSLTIQCQVDSQVTMMFWYRQQPGQSLTLIATANQGSEATYESGFVIDKFPISRPNLTFSTLTVSNMSPEDSSIYLCSVEGQMYTEAFFGQGTRLTVV.

This chain uses TRBV7-8 with TRBJ1-1, with TRBD1 identical over 7 bases. The CDR3 length is 14 residues. Looked up from germline, CDR1 is SGHVS and CDR2 is FQNEAQ. With V trimmed by 1 base and J by 1 base, 0 bases remained unmatched. As DNA, the CDR3 is TGTGCCAGCAGCTTAGGGACAGGGAACACTGAAGCTTTCTTT. As protein: CASSLGTGNTEAFF.

The chain is built from TRBV19 and TRBJ2-1; the match to TRBD2 covers 11 bases. The junction had 11 bases not matched to a gene; V was cut back by 5 bases and J by 11 bases. Germline CDR1 is LNHDA and CDR2 is SQIVND (reference sequence). The CDR3 spans 15 residues. The DNA of the CDR3 is TGTGCCAGTAGTGTCGGGACTAGCGGAGGAAAAAAGCAGTTCTTC. Protein sequence: CASSVGTSGGKKQFF.

CDR3 sequence reads: CASSVDQAPVNTIYF. The CDR3 DNA follows: TGTGCCAGCAGCGTAGATCAGGCCCCCGTAAACACCATATATTTT. The chain combines TRBV9 with TRBJ1-3; D is undetermined. The CDR3 extends over 15 amino acids. Germline assignment: CDR1 SGDLS and CDR2 YYNGEE. V was shortened by 0 bases and J by 6 bases, with 13 bases between the two germline ends.

The CDR3 coding sequence is TGTGCCAGCAGCCCCACATCGGGACTAGCGGGGGGAGGTACAGATACGCAGTATTTT. Protein: CASSPTSGLAGGGTDTQYF. V is TRBV7-3 and J is TRBJ2-3, with TRBD2 matching over 15 bases. CDR3 length equals 19 residues. V shed 5 bases and J 3 bases; nucleotides not matched to a gene: 12. CDR1 and CDR2 (germline): SGHTA, FQGTGA.

This chain links TRBV6-5 with TRBJ1-2, with TRBD1 identical over 7 bases. With 6 bases clipped from V and 6 bases from J, the junction kept 7 bases outside the gene matches. The CDR3 consists of 13 residues. Germline assignment: CDR1 MNHEY and CDR2 SVGAGI. In DNA, the CDR3 is TGTGCCAGCAGGCGGGGACAGCCCGATGGCTACACCTTC. The encoded protein is CASRRGQPDGYTF.

This clone occurred a few times. This chain uses TRBV19 with TRBJ1-1; weak D call: TRBD1 (5 bases). Germline CDR1 is LNHDA and CDR2 is SQIVND (reference sequence). The ends were cut back, 8 bases at V and 0 bases at J, with 10 bases in the middle. The CDR3 contains 13 residues. CDR3 sequence: CASCGRVNTEAFF. CDR3 DNA sequence: TGTGCCAGTTGCGGCAGGGTGAACACTGAAGCTTTCTTT.

This clone has ten or more counts. The V call is TRBV4-3, the J call TRBJ2-1; 8 nucleotides line up with TRBD2. Germline-derived CDR1 and CDR2 are LGHNA and YSLEER. CDR3 length equals 19 residues. The J segment lost 1 base and the V segment lost 0 bases, leaving 11 bases of the junction unmatched. For the CDR3, the DNA is TGCGCCAGCAGCCAAGATCTGCGTCAGACTAGCGCTTCCTACAATGAGCAGTTCTTC. This codes for CASSQDLRQTSASYNEQFF.

This chain connects TRBV6-5 to TRBJ2-1; D is perhaps TRBD2 (6 bases). This CDR3 region has 15 residues. V lost 6 bases, J lost 4 bases, and 16 bases lay in between. Germline V gene data show CDR1 as MNHEY and CDR2 as SVGAGI. CDR3 nucleotide sequence: TGTGCCAGCAGGCCAACGGGACTTAGTTACAATGAGCAGTTCTTC. It codes for CASRPTGLSYNEQFF.

CDR3 loop: CASSPREDRMNTEAFF. The DNA for the CDR3 is TGTGCCAGTAGTCCTAGGGAAGACAGGATGAACACTGAAGCTTTCTTT. The gene calls are TRBV19 and TRBJ1-1; TRBD1 is a possible D gene (6 bases). The V and J ends lost 5 bases and 0 bases respectively, with 16 bases between them. The CDR3 is 16 residues long. The germline V gene has CDR1 LNHDA and CDR2 SQIVND (reference sequence).

The genes are TRBV7-9 and TRBJ1-3; 9 nucleotides align to TRBD1. Per the germline V gene, CDR1 is SEHNR and CDR2 is FQNEAQ (reference sequence). This CDR3 contains 15 residues. Germline trimming cut 5 bases from V and 2 bases from J; bases unmatched to any gene: 4. The chain's CDR3 is CASSPDRGPGNTIYF. In DNA, the CDR3 is TGTGCCAGCAGCCCGGACAGGGGCCCTGGAAACACCATATATTTT.

The gene calls are TRBV11-2 and TRBJ1-2; unclear D gene. The CDR3 spans 14 residues. CDR1 and CDR2 (germline): SGHAT, FQNNGV. V shed 3 bases and J shed 4 bases, with 12 bases lying between them. Here the CDR3 reads CASSFAATGYGYTF. For the CDR3, the DNA is TGTGCCAGCAGCTTCGCCGCGACGGGCTATGGCTACACCTTC.

The CDR3 DNA reads as TGCGCCAGCAGCCTCGAGATTAACTATGGCTACACCTTC. Translation: CASSLEINYGYTF. The chain employs TRBV4-1 and TRBJ1-2; D is unresolved. Trimming shortened V by 4 bases and J by 1 base, and 7 bases separated the two germline ends. CDR3 length: 13 amino acids. From germline, CDR1 is MGHRA and CDR2 YSYEKL.